Detailed here is one TCR beta chain. Data came from immunoSEQ multiplex PCR; TCRdb stores just in-frame clones and leaves some out. The table shows over 85,000 clones, with roughly nine tenths occurring only once. Germline V gives CDR1 SGHKS, CDR2 YYEKEE (reference sequence). V was pared by 1 base and J by 7 bases, with 4 bases of the junction left unmatched. CDR3 length: 15 residues. This entry comes from a study of blood T cell repertoires in COVID-19. This clonotype was obtained from a man aged 45-65 years with active COVID-19. The gene calls are TRBV5-5 and TRBJ1-4; TRBD1 matches 10 bases. Sample: peripheral blood. CDR3 in amino acids: CASSLTDRGPEKLFF. CDR3 DNA: TGTGCCAGCAGCTTGACCGACAGGGGGCCTGAAAAACTGTTTTTT.